Shown below are 28 T cell receptor beta chains from a single sample sequenced in a study of T-cell memory formation after mild COVID-19 (dated by TCRdb to about 2021). Library preparation was by 5' RACE. TCRdb names Illumina NovaSeq 6000 as the instrument used. The raw public reads went through TCRdb reprocessing: fastp at Q25, MiXCR clone calling, in-frame beta chains kept. Identical CDR3 protein sequences are pooled into one entry, listed with their most common genes and DNA. For this sample the table gives approximately 410,000 distinct CDR3 sequences, of which more than 20% were detected only once. Roughly 13% of the sample goes to the ten largest clones. What was sequenced was PBMCs or a T cell subset sorted from them (not recorded which). Source of these receptors: an adult woman who had mild COVID-19 (a few samples of this study predate the infection). The sample titles of this study are shuffled in the database, so cell type and time point are left out; the donor was told from shared clones.

This clonotype has just a few counts. The gene calls are TRBV25-1 and TRBJ2-2; D gene uncertain. V shed 1 base and J shed 2 bases, with 11 bases lying between them. Germline CDR1 reads MGHDK; CDR2 reads SYGVNS. This CDR3 region has 16 residues. CDR3 DNA sequence: TGTGCCAGCAGTGAATCAACCCGGAAAAACACCGGGGAGCTGTTTTTT. This codes for CASSESTRKNTGELFF. Complete variable domain (other parts from reference TRBV25-1 and TRBJ2-2): EADIYQTPRYLVIGTGKKITLECSQTMGHDKMYWYQQDPGMELHLIHYSYGVNSTEKGDLSSESTVSRIRTEHFPLTLESARPSHTSQYLCASSESTRKNTGELFFGEGSRLTVL.

The rearrangement links TRBV9 to TRBJ2-3, with D maybe TRBD1 (6 bases). The CDR3 is 15 residues long. Germline values: CDR1 SGDLS, CDR2 YYNGEE. Trimming removed 0 bases from V and 5 bases from J, with 13 bases in between. The CDR3 nucleotides are TGTGCCAGCAGCGTAGAGGGGGAGAGAGGAGATACGCAGTATTTT. This gives the protein CASSVEGERGDTQYF.

This chain links TRBV4-2 with TRBJ1-1, with D uncertain. The germline V gene encodes CDR1 LGHNA and CDR2 YNFKEQ. V dropped 1 base and J dropped 3 bases, with 9 bases sitting between them. The length of the CDR3 is 14 residues. The CDR3 protein is CASSQVAVDTEAFF. The CDR3 region has the DNA TGTGCCAGCAGCCAAGTTGCCGTGGACACTGAAGCTTTCTTT.

This clonotype showed up just a few times. The V gene is TRBV6-5, the J gene TRBJ2-3; D gene uncertain. Trimming removed 10 bases from V and 1 base from J, with 15 bases in between. The CDR3 is 14 amino acids. The V gene's germline CDR1 is MNHEY and CDR2 SVGAGI. CDR3: CATKLGGGTDTQYF. CDR3 sequence (DNA): TGTGCCACGAAACTCGGCGGCGGCACAGATACGCAGTATTTT.

The rearrangement joins TRBV7-6 to TRBJ1-1; D unclear. The CDR3 runs 12 residues. CDR1 SGHVS and CDR2 FNYEAQ come from the germline V gene. V was pared by 5 bases and J by 5 bases, with 9 bases between. In DNA form, the CDR3 reads TGTGCCAGCAGCCCTTTAGAAACTGAAGCTTTCTTT. Translated, it gives CASSPLETEAFF.

This clonotype has a handful of counts. Here the CDR3 reads CASSQVAGATDTQYF. For the CDR3, the DNA is TGTGCCAGCAGCCAAGTTGCGGGGGCCACAGATACGCAGTATTTT. The chain couples TRBV4-2 to TRBJ2-3, with D perhaps matching TRBD2 (7 bases). The germline gives CDR1 LGHNA, CDR2 YNFKEQ. This CDR3 is built from 15 residues. V dropped 1 base and J dropped 2 bases, with 10 bases sitting between them.

The chain is built from TRBV29-1 and TRBJ2-7; D may be TRBD1 (5 bases). This CDR3 contains 16 residues. The V gene lost 7 bases and the J gene lost 0 bases, with 22 bases spanning the gap. Germline V lookup: CDR1 SQVTM, CDR2 ANQGSEA. CDR3 sequence reads: CSAGAVGRTGSYEQYF. The CDR3, as DNA: TGCAGCGCTGGGGCGGTGGGGCGCACAGGCTCCTACGAGCAGTACTTC.

This clonotype was found a few times. The chain links TRBV4-2 to TRBJ2-7; 9 nucleotides align to TRBD2. Germline-derived CDR1 and CDR2 are LGHNA and YNFKEQ. V gave up 3 bases and J gave up 7 bases; unmatched junction bases: 13. The length of the CDR3 is 16 residues. The CDR3 bases are TGTGCCAGCAGCCATAGCGTGAGCGGGGGGCTGGGGGAGCAGTACTTC. It specifies CASSHSVSGGLGEQYF.

The chain links TRBV7-6 to TRBJ2-1; D may correspond to TRBD1 or TRBD2 (5 bases each). Deletions cut 7 bases from V and 8 bases from J, with 18 bases between. Germline V gene sequence: CDR1 SGHVS, CDR2 FNYEAQ. CDR3 length: 14 residues. The CDR3 DNA is TGTGCCAGCACCCCAGGGAGCGTTAACGATGAGCAGTTCTTC. The encoded protein is CASTPGSVNDEQFF.

This clonotype was counted at least ten times. The chain has TRBV5-1 and TRBJ2-5, with 8 bases fitting TRBD1. The trim removed 0 bases at V and 2 bases at J, leaving 3 bases unmatched. Germline assignment: CDR1 SGHRS and CDR2 YFSETQ. CDR3 length equals 15 residues. The chain's CDR3 is CASSLDGQGQETQYF. The DNA of the CDR3 is TGCGCCAGCAGCTTGGATGGACAGGGACAAGAGACCCAGTACTTC.

This clonotype was recorded a few times. The V gene is TRBV7-9, the J gene TRBJ2-7; a weak D match, TRBD1 (5 bases). Per germline, CDR1 SEHNR and CDR2 FQNEAQ (reference sequence). The CDR3 has 13 amino acids. V lost 5 bases to trimming and J lost 2 bases, with 10 bases between them. The CDR3 bases are TGTGCCAGCAGCCCGACAGAGACCTACGAGCAGTACTTC. Amino acids: CASSPTETYEQYF. The full variable domain, completed using reference TRBV7-9 and TRBJ2-7, is DTGVSQNPRHKITKRGQNVTFRCDPISEHNRLYWYRQTLGQGPEFLTYFQNEAQLEKSRLLSDRFSAERPKGSFSTLEIQRTEQGDSAMYLCASSPTETYEQYFGPGTRLTVT.

In its sample, this clonotype was seen a few times. V gene TRBV5-1 combines with J gene TRBJ2-1; 9 nucleotides agree with TRBD2. CDR3 length: 17 residues. Looked up from germline, CDR1 is SGHRS and CDR2 is YFSETQ. With 3 bases clipped from V and 2 bases from J, the junction kept 9 bases outside the gene matches. The chain's CDR3 is CASSSFPSGVTYNEQFF. The CDR3, as DNA: TGCGCCAGCAGCTCGTTCCCTAGCGGGGTGACCTACAATGAGCAGTTCTTC. The complete variable domain, with remaining parts taken from reference TRBV5-1 and TRBJ2-1, reads KAGVTQTPRYLIKTRGQQVTLSCSPISGHRSVSWYQQTPGQGLQFLFEYFSETQRNKGNFPGRFSGRQFSNSRSEMNVSTLELGDSALYLCASSSFPSGVTYNEQFFGPGTRLTVL.

The CDR3 nucleotides read TGTGCCAGCAGCCCGTCTCTTGGCGGGGGGGCCTACAATGAGCAGTTCTTC. Amino acids: CASSPSLGGGAYNEQFF. This chain uses TRBV7-3 with TRBJ2-1; 9 bases line up with TRBD2. Germline CDR1 is SGHTA and CDR2 is FQGTGA. This CDR3 is 17 amino acids long. V dropped 5 bases and J dropped 2; count of bases not matched to a gene: 10.

The chain links TRBV30 to TRBJ2-5, with D perhaps assigned TRBD1 or TRBD2 (6 bases each). Germline lookup yields CDR1 GTSNPN and CDR2 SVGIG (reference sequence). CDR3 length: 14 residues. Trimming stripped 4 bases from V and 5 bases from J, with 17 bases between. CDR3 protein: CAWNFGGWGETQYF. CDR3 bases: TGTGCCTGGAATTTCGGGGGCTGGGGGGAGACCCAGTACTTC.

This clonotype was detected a few times. The V and J genes are TRBV6-5 and TRBJ2-5; weak D call: TRBD2 (6 bases). This CDR3 contains 14 residues. Germline CDR1 reads MNHEY; CDR2 reads SVGAGI. Deletions cut 0 bases from V and 5 bases from J, with 10 bases between. CDR3 DNA sequence: TGTGCCAGCAGTTACTCAGGGGAGGTGGAGACCCAGTACTTC. It translates to CASSYSGEVETQYF.

The V gene is TRBV20-1, the J gene TRBJ1-1, with D unclear. V lost 0 bases and J 1 base, leaving 6 bases between the germline ends. Germline V lookup: CDR1 DFQATT, CDR2 SNEGSKA (reference sequence). The CDR3 extends over 13 amino acids. As DNA, the CDR3 is TGCAGTGCTAGAGATTCCGGGAACACTGAAGCTTTCTTT. This gives the protein CSARDSGNTEAFF.

This clonotype has only a few counts. The chain has TRBV2 and TRBJ2-7, with D possibly being TRBD1 (6 bases). Germline V gene sequence: CDR1 SNHLY, CDR2 FYNNEI. V shed 8 bases and J shed 3 bases, with 11 bases lying between them. The CDR3 runs to 12 residues. CDR3 in DNA: TGTGCCAGCGCGGACAGCTTCTACGAGCAGTACTTC. The encoded protein is CASADSFYEQYF.

The chain joins TRBV4-3 to TRBJ2-4; D not certain. Germline V lookup: CDR1 LGHNA, CDR2 YSLEER. This CDR3 is built from 14 residues. V lost 0 bases and J lost 7, with 10 bases in between. CDR3 protein: CASSQDPGINIQYF. The CDR3 DNA reads TGCGCCAGCAGCCAAGATCCAGGCATCAACATTCAGTACTTC.

The CDR3 loop reads CASSTTDSGDTQYF. CDR3 bases: TGTGCCAGCAGCACGACGGACTCGGGGGATACGCAGTATTTT. The rearrangement uses TRBV9 and TRBJ2-3, with TRBD2 as a possible D gene (5 bases). V was pared by 4 bases and J by 6 bases, with 15 bases between. Per the germline V gene, CDR1 is SGDLS and CDR2 is YYNGEE. This CDR3 contains 14 residues.

The gene calls are TRBV20-1 and TRBJ2-5; D may correspond to TRBD1 or TRBD2 (5 bases each). The CDR3 extends over 15 amino acids. Germline loops: CDR1 DFQATT, CDR2 SNEGSKA (reference sequence). Trimming pared 4 bases from V and 2 bases from J, leaving 17 bases between. The CDR3 spells CSATGATEGQETQYF. As DNA, the CDR3 is TGCAGTGCTACCGGTGCCACTGAGGGGCAAGAGACCCAGTACTTC.

This clonotype was detected a few times. The chain has TRBV2 and TRBJ2-6, with 12 bases aligning to TRBD1. The germline gives CDR1 SNHLY, CDR2 FYNNEI. V gave up 6 bases and J gave up 2 bases; unmatched junction bases: 5. The CDR3 runs to 17 residues. In DNA form, the CDR3 reads TGTGCCAGCAGACCGGGACAGGGGGCGGCTGGGGCCAACGTCCTGACTTTC. It yields the protein CASRPGQGAAGANVLTF. Variable domain in full (rest from reference TRBV2 and TRBJ2-6): EPEVTQTPSHQVTQMGQEVILRCVPISNHLYFYWYRQILGQKVEFLVSFYNNEISEKSEIFDDQFSVERPDGSNFTLKIRSTKLEDSAMYFCASRPGQGAAGANVLTFGAGSRLTVL.

This clonotype has ten or more counts. The chain links TRBV5-1 to TRBJ2-7; the match to TRBD1 covers 7 bases. J gave up 9 bases and V 3 bases, and 12 bases lay outside the gene matches. CDR1 is SGHRS and CDR2 is YFSETQ in the germline V gene. There are 14 residues in the CDR3. The CDR3 spells CASSWGTAFEGQYF. In nucleotides, the CDR3 is TGCGCCAGCAGCTGGGGGACAGCGTTTGAGGGGCAGTACTTC.

This chain's CDR3 is CASSQEGGRGSYNEQFF. The CDR3 region has the DNA TGCGCCAGCAGCCAAGAAGGGGGAAGGGGCTCCTACAATGAGCAGTTCTTC. J is TRBJ2-1 and V is TRBV4-3, with D perhaps matching TRBD1 (6 bases). The V gene's germline CDR1 is LGHNA and CDR2 YSLEER. The CDR3 consists of 17 residues. The V gene lost 0 bases and the J gene lost 0 bases, with 12 bases spanning the gap.

The chain combines TRBV4-3 with TRBJ2-7; TRBD2 might be the D (5 bases). This CDR3 region has 15 residues. V lost 0 bases, J lost 6 bases, and 15 bases lay in between. Germline loops: CDR1 LGHNA, CDR2 YSLEER. The CDR3 loop is CASSQEFMRGSEQYF. DNA of the CDR3: TGCGCCAGCAGCCAAGAATTTATGAGAGGGAGCGAGCAGTACTTC.

This clonotype was seen only a few times. The CDR3 DNA follows: TGCAGCGTTACCGAGTGGTCCGGGTCTGAAGCTTTCTTT. Encoded protein: CSVTEWSGSEAFF. The chain couples TRBV29-1 to TRBJ1-1; D is undetermined. The CDR3 loop spans 13 amino acids. From germline, CDR1 is SQVTM and CDR2 ANQGSEA. V gave up 5 bases and J gave up 6 bases, with 16 bases separating them.

This clonotype appeared a few times. V gene TRBV24-1 combines with J gene TRBJ2-1; TRBD1 might be the D (5 bases). The CDR3 consists of 15 residues. Trimming cost V 0 bases and J 7 bases, with 12 bases left between them. Germline CDR1 and CDR2: KGHDR and SFDVKD. CDR3 in DNA: TGTGCCACCAGTGATTTGGCAGGGTTGGGAAATGAGCAGTTCTTC. Residues: CATSDLAGLGNEQFF.

This rearrangement joins TRBV11-2 to TRBJ1-2, with 7 bases aligning to TRBD1. In germline, CDR1 is SGHAT, CDR2 FQNNGV. This CDR3 contains 16 residues. With V trimmed by 5 bases and J by 1 base, 10 bases remained unmatched. The CDR3 protein is CASSEDNRDSNYGYTF. CDR3 in DNA: TGTGCCAGCAGCGAAGACAACCGGGACAGTAACTATGGCTACACCTTC.

This clonotype has a count of ten or more. The chain uses TRBV12-3 or TRBV12-4 and TRBJ2-3; 8 bases line up with TRBD1. CDR3 length: 12 residues. The trim removed 6 bases at V and 5 bases at J, leaving 1 base unmatched. The CDR3, as DNA: TGTGCCAGCAGCGGGACAGGAGATACGCAGTATTTT. Protein sequence: CASSGTGDTQYF.